This T cell receptor beta chain came from a study of blood T cell repertoires in COVID-19. Study at large: Researchers got acute and convalescent COVID-19 samples from the United States, Italy and Spain. The analysed material was cDNA or gDNA that came from T cells, B-cell-depleted T cells, or PBMCs.

The CDR3 sequence is 16 residues long. The V gene's germline CDR1 is SGHRS and CDR2 YFSETQ. The V gene end was trimmed by 1 base and the J gene end by 0 bases; junction bases not matched to a gene: 2. Original data processing: Estimation of nucleated cell counts was performed using reference gene primer amplification. The protocol was immunoSEQ multiplex PCR, while the TCRdb copy is restricted to in-frame clones and leaves out a portion. The V and J calls and clone size were taken over from that table, and D and trimming were inferred from the DNA. The table has roughly 120,000 clones, about 85% seen once.

Source material: peripheral blood. The chain couples TRBV5-1 to TRBJ1-3; 9 positions agree with TRBD1. This TCR was recovered from a human donor in a cohort sampled during active COVID-19. CDR3 sequence reads: CASSLRTGDSGNTIYF. In DNA form, the CDR3 reads TGCGCCAGCAGCTTGCGGACAGGGGACTCTGGAAACACCATATATTTT. The whole variable domain, remainder taken from reference TRBV5-1 and TRBJ1-3, is KAGVTQTPRYLIKTRGQQVTLSCSPISGHRSVSWYQQTPGQGLQFLFEYFSETQRNKGNFPGRFSGRQFSNSRSEMNVSTLELGDSALYLCASSLRTGDSGNTIYFGEGSWLTVV.